This T cell receptor (beta chain) was recorded in a study of a mutant IDH1 vaccine in newly diagnosed glioma (dated by TCRdb to 2020 to 2022). For the study in its entirety: Across visits V03 through V10, patients got a total of eight vaccinations, given in weeks 1, 3, 5, 7, 11, 15, 19 and 23. Prior to enrollment, patients had been given standard therapy consisting of radiotherapy alone, temozolomide alone, or radiochemotherapy with temozolomide, with the combination given to most patients. In the chemotherapy-containing groups, vaccination started alongside temozolomide cycles, whereas in patients who had radiotherapy alone it started 4-6 weeks after radiotherapy. For exploratory analyses, longitudinal TCRB deep sequencing was carried out in about 25 treated patients wherever samples were available. Peripheral blood samples were drawn at six visits, namely V03 (baseline), V05, V07, V10, V12 and V13. Of the roughly 32 patients who were treated, around 62% were male and roughly 40% were female, and the mean age was around 43 years. Study-wide findings and limitations: Immune responses induced by the vaccine were seen in 90% to 95% of patients across multiple MHC alleles. Availability determined which PBMC samples were chosen for TCRB deep sequencing. The authors stated that sample limitations prevented analyses of patient blood samples from being reproduced. No apparent relationship was observed between pseudoprogression and alterations in the top peripheral T cell clonotypes detected by TCRB sequencing.

The V end loses 0 bases and the J end loses 6 bases, and a stretch of 13 bases separates them. Via the germline V gene, CDR1 is SGDLS and CDR2 YYNGEE. From its cysteine to its phenylalanine, the CDR3 spans 15 amino acids. The DNA shown is the 45-base CDR3, in frame from base 1. The receptor library was made with the immunoSEQ multiplex PCR assay. Rearranged TCR beta chain sequences were amplified with the hsTCRB Kit following the manufacturer's protocol. Sequencing of TCRB libraries was carried out on an Illumina MiSeq. From the authors' description of their analysis: The kit vendor's proprietary platform handled demultiplexing, trimming and gene mapping. In its TCRdb copy, this immuneACCESS table keeps in-frame sequences only and misses some clones. Where compared with another copy, unresolved V genes explain less than half of these, and the others have no known cause. V and J calls plus clone size are reproduced from that table; the DNA served to infer D and trimming. Across this sample there are 50,000 to 70,000 clones, with over 70% seen only once. The biggest ten clones account for roughly 1.5% of the sample.

Worth noting for this clone: Its antigen specificity is not known. No base-level quality is on record; no much larger clone is a single base apart.

This specimen's time point label, per the study, means: week 23, last vaccination. Each vaccine dose was 300 ug of a 20-mer mutant IDH1 peptide in Montanide, given subcutaneously with topical imiquimod. The donors had newly diagnosed IDH1-mutant astrocytomas of WHO grade 3 or 4 that showed loss of nuclear ATRX. The samples were drawn from NOA16, a multicentre, single-arm, open-label phase I trial in Germany that tested a mutant IDH1 peptide vaccine in humans for the first time. Genomic DNA for TCRB sequencing was extracted from EDTA blood using the DNeasy Blood and Tissue Kit. This clonotype was obtained from a man aged 40-49 years with glioma. The sequencing here drew on PBMCs, taken from a glioma patient whose treatment included an IDH1 peptide vaccine. Recombination connected TRBV9 to TRBJ1-5; the D gene lacks a confident call. In nucleotides, the sequence is TGTGCCAGCAGCGTAGGGCCCGACCAAGGTCAGCCCCAGCATTTT. This encodes CASSVGPDQGQPQHF.